What follows are 28 T cell receptor beta chains derived from one specimen sequenced in a study of vaccination effects on CD4 cells after COVID-19. Their recognized antigens are unknown. Repertoires were generated with immunoSEQ multiplex PCR, while TCRdb's copy carries only in-frame clones and drops some. In the table there are about 8,900 clones, about 76% of which are singletons. Subsequent to a culture period of under 11 days, CD4+ T cells were isolated. As their vaccination, participants received two doses of either BNT162b2 or mRNA-1273. The sample consisted of CD4+ T cells from PBMCs cultured without peptide, taken after COVID-19 vaccination. The origin of the receptors is a human donor who received a COVID-19 vaccine.

The chain couples TRBV20-1 to TRBJ1-2, with no clear D. CDR3 length: 11 amino acids. V was cut by 4 bases and J by 8 bases, with 11 bases left in between. The V gene's germline CDR1 is DFQATT and CDR2 SNEGSKA (reference sequence). The CDR3 region is CSATDSIGYTF. The CDR3, as DNA: TGCAGTGCTACAGACTCGATCGGCTACACCTTC.

The chain has TRBV5-1 and TRBJ2-2, with 9 bases fitting TRBD1. V dropped 0 bases and J dropped 6; count of bases not matched to a gene: 0. Germline-derived CDR1 and CDR2 are SGHRS and YFSETQ. This CDR3 is 14 amino acids long. CDR3 protein: CASSLDRGPGELFF. The CDR3, as DNA: TGCGCCAGCAGCTTGGACAGGGGGCCCGGGGAGCTGTTTTTT.

The J gene is TRBJ2-2, the V gene TRBV19, with D perhaps matching TRBD1 (5 bases). This CDR3 has 14 residues. The V gene's germline CDR1 is LNHDA and CDR2 SQIVND (reference sequence). Deletions cut 3 bases from V and 13 bases from J, with 18 bases between. The chain's CDR3 is CASSIGWGSSPLFF. In nucleotides, the CDR3 is TGTGCCAGTAGTATCGGGTGGGGCAGTTCCCCGCTGTTTTTT.

This rearrangement joins TRBV25-1 to TRBJ1-2; D is possibly TRBD1 (5 bases). This CDR3 comprises 15 residues. V lost 5 bases and J lost 5, with 18 bases in between. Germline values: CDR1 MGHDK, CDR2 SYGVNS. CDR3 in amino acids: CASSPHGGDGYGYTF. The CDR3 nucleotides read TGTGCCAGCAGTCCTCACGGGGGGGATGGGTATGGCTACACCTTC.

V is TRBV4-2 and J is TRBJ1-2; D ambiguous. With 0 bases removed from V and 6 bases from J, the gap between germline ends came to 14 bases. The CDR3 is 15 residues long. Germline V gene lookup returns CDR1 LGHNA and CDR2 YNFKEQ. The CDR3 is CASSQDIGGKDGYTF. CDR3 bases: TGTGCCAGCAGCCAAGATATAGGAGGGAAGGATGGCTACACCTTC.

This chain connects TRBV5-6 to TRBJ1-3, with D perhaps TRBD1 (5 bases). CDR1 is SGHDT, CDR2 YYEEEE, per germline. Trimming took 4 bases from V and 2 from J, leaving 10 bases between them. The CDR3 covers 14 residues. The CDR3 sequence is CASSPAGAGNTIYF. DNA for the CDR3: TGTGCCAGCAGCCCGGCGGGGGCTGGAAACACCATATATTTT.

This clone was counted only a few times. The chain recombines TRBV5-6 with TRBJ1-2, with TRBD1 as a possible D gene (5 bases). Trimming pared 0 bases from V and 0 bases from J, leaving 6 bases between. This CDR3 spans 14 amino acids. Germline CDR1 SGHDT, CDR2 YYEEEE. Here the CDR3 reads CASSLGGANYGYTF. For the CDR3, the DNA is TGTGCCAGCAGCTTGGGGGGGGCTAACTATGGCTACACCTTC.

The chain links TRBV29-1 to TRBJ1-5; 11 positions match TRBD1. Germline CDR1 reads SQVTM; CDR2 reads ANQGSEA. This CDR3 comprises 13 residues. With V trimmed by 5 bases and J by 5 bases, 2 bases remained unmatched. The CDR3 DNA sequence: TGCAGCGTTAGGGGACAGGGGGATCAGCCCCAGCATTTT. Its translation: CSVRGQGDQPQHF.

The chain joins TRBV7-9 to TRBJ2-7, with 8 bases identical to TRBD1. The J segment lost 4 bases and the V segment lost 0 bases, leaving 2 bases of the junction unmatched. The CDR3 is 14 amino acids. CDR1 is SEHNR, CDR2 FQNEAQ, per germline (reference sequence). The CDR3 DNA follows: TGTGCCAGCAGCTTAGCGCGACAGGGGTACGAGCAGTACTTC. Translating it yields CASSLARQGYEQYF.

This clone was counted once. The chain combines TRBV15 with TRBJ2-7; tentative D call: TRBD2 (6 bases). This CDR3 spans 14 amino acids. Trimming removed 0 bases at V and 2 bases at J, with 8 bases between. Germline CDR1 LNHNV, CDR2 YYDKDF (reference sequence). CDR3 region: CATSRDSGTYEQYF. CDR3 nucleotide sequence: TGTGCCACCAGCAGAGATAGCGGTACCTACGAGCAGTACTTC.

This clone showed up just a few times. J is TRBJ1-2 and V is TRBV2; tentative D call: TRBD1 (5 bases). Trimming shortened V by 10 bases and J by 1 base, and 13 bases separated the two germline ends. This CDR3 contains 13 residues. Germline CDR1 is SNHLY and CDR2 is FYNNEI. CDR3 in amino acids: CATQGSINYGYTF. The CDR3 nucleotides read TGTGCCACGCAGGGTAGTATTAACTATGGCTACACCTTC. Filled out from reference TRBV2 and TRBJ1-2, the complete variable domain reads EPEVTQTPSHQVTQMGQEVILRCVPISNHLYFYWYRQILGQKVEFLVSFYNNEISEKSEIFDDQFSVERPDGSNFTLKIRSTKLEDSAMYFCATQGSINYGYTFGSGTRLTVV.

This clone was counted once. J is TRBJ2-6 and V is TRBV5-1; TRBD1 aligns across 9 bases. This CDR3 comprises 16 residues. The germline gives CDR1 SGHRS, CDR2 YFSETQ. The ends lost 4 bases at V and 2 bases at J; junction bases unmatched: 4. The chain's CDR3 is CASSLTGGAGANVLTF. The CDR3 DNA sequence: TGCGCCAGCAGCCTAACAGGGGGCGCTGGGGCCAACGTCCTGACTTTC.

Only a few counts were recorded for this clone. The chain combines TRBV29-1 with TRBJ1-2; unclear D gene. Germline V gene lookup returns CDR1 SQVTM and CDR2 ANQGSEA. The CDR3 consists of 13 residues. The V end was cut by 7 bases, the J end by 3 bases, with 15 bases between. The CDR3 bases are TGCAGCGCCGCCCGTGGACGGGACTATGGCTACACCTTC. It codes for CSAARGRDYGYTF.

This chain links TRBV4-1 with TRBJ1-4; 7 bases agree with TRBD1. J gave up 4 bases and V 4 bases, and 12 bases lay outside the gene matches. The germline V gene encodes CDR1 MGHRA and CDR2 YSYEKL. This CDR3 comprises 17 residues. In DNA, the CDR3 is TGCGCCAGCAGCCTAACCTGGGGCGGGACAGATAATGAAAAACTGTTTTTT. Amino acid sequence: CASSLTWGGTDNEKLFF.

The chain joins TRBV7-2 to TRBJ2-1; D is undetermined. CDR1 SGHTA and CDR2 FQGNSA come from the germline V gene. V was trimmed by 1 base and J by 6 bases, leaving 7 bases between them. The CDR3 is 13 amino acids. This CDR3 is CASSLGYSNEQFF. The CDR3 region has the DNA TGTGCCAGCAGCTTAGGGTACAGCAATGAGCAGTTCTTC.

CDR3 loop: CASSRTTGGNNSPLHF. In DNA form, the CDR3 reads TGCGCCAGCAGCCGCACCACAGGAGGTAATAATTCACCCCTCCACTTT. J is TRBJ1-6 and V is TRBV4-3, with D possibly TRBD1 on 5 matching bases. The V and J ends lost 4 bases and 5 bases respectively, with 15 bases between them. The length of the CDR3 is 16 residues. Germline V CDR1 and CDR2: LGHNA, YSLEER.

J is TRBJ1-2 and V is TRBV5-4; tentatively, D is TRBD1 (6 bases). V was shortened by 4 bases and J by 4 bases, with 11 bases between the two germline ends. The CDR3 extends over 13 amino acids. Germline CDR1 and CDR2: SGHNT and YYREEE (reference sequence). CDR3 in DNA: TGTGCCAGCAGCGCCGGGACAACCTATGGCTACACCTTC. Amino acid sequence: CASSAGTTYGYTF.

V is TRBV30 and J is TRBJ1-2; unclear D gene. Germline CDR1 is GTSNPN and CDR2 is SVGIG (reference sequence). This CDR3 has 13 amino acids. V shed 0 bases and J shed 1 base, with 6 bases lying between them. The CDR3 protein is CAWSVEINYGYTF. The CDR3 nucleotides are TGTGCCTGGAGTGTGGAGATTAACTATGGCTACACCTTC.

This clone came up once. The V call is TRBV6-5, the J call TRBJ1-2, with 8 bases that match TRBD1. Germline-derived CDR1 and CDR2 are MNHEY and SVGAGI. The CDR3 length is 12 residues. J was trimmed by 7 bases and V by 6 bases; bases with no gene match: 4. The CDR3 region is CASRDRVPGYTF. The CDR3 nucleotides read TGTGCCAGCAGGGACAGGGTCCCTGGCTACACCTTC.

This clone was observed a handful of times. This chain links TRBV3-1 (or the pseudogene TRBV3-2) with TRBJ2-1, with 11 bases identical to TRBD2. V shed 4 bases and J 0 bases; nucleotides not matched to a gene: 5. This CDR3 has 17 amino acids. Germline CDR1 and CDR2: LGHDT and YNNKEL (reference sequence). The CDR3: CASSRLAGGSSYNEQFF. For the CDR3, the DNA is TGTGCCAGCAGCCGGCTAGCGGGGGGCAGCTCCTACAATGAGCAGTTCTTC.

The rearrangement links TRBV7-2 to TRBJ1-1; no clear D gene. The V gene lost 3 bases and the J gene lost 10 bases, with 12 bases spanning the gap. This CDR3 comprises 12 residues. Germline V gene data show CDR1 as SGHTA and CDR2 as FQGNSA. The CDR3 loop is CASSLADTRAFF. The CDR3 bases are TGTGCCAGCAGCTTGGCCGATACGCGAGCTTTCTTT.

This chain uses TRBV10-3 with TRBJ1-5; D unclear. This CDR3 is 13 amino acids long. Trimming took off 11 bases at V and 4 bases at J, with 15 bases between the two ends. The germline CDR1 and CDR2 sequences are ENHRY and SYGVKD. In nucleotides, the CDR3 is TGTGCCTCAACACAAGAGAGGAATCAGCCCCAGCATTTT. It translates to CASTQERNQPQHF.

The sample holds a few counts of this clone. This sequence joins TRBV12-3 or TRBV12-4 and TRBJ2-1; TRBD2 matches 8 bases. Germline trimming cut 8 bases from V and 8 bases from J; bases unmatched to any gene: 8. The CDR3 has 13 amino acids. CDR3 coding DNA: TGTGCCAGCCGCGGGGGGATCGGGGATGAGCAGTTCTTC. Protein product: CASRGGIGDEQFF.

V and J are TRBV7-9 and TRBJ2-1; possible D gene TRBD1, 5 bases. Germline values: CDR1 SEHNR, CDR2 FQNEAQ (reference sequence). This CDR3 is built from 14 residues. V dropped 5 bases and J dropped 3 bases, with 11 bases sitting between them. The CDR3, as DNA: TGTGCCAGCAGCCCCCGACAGTTCTACAATGAGCAGTTCTTC. This translates into CASSPRQFYNEQFF.

The chain's CDR3 is CASSAVGTDTQYF. The DNA of the CDR3 is TGTGCCAGCAGCGCGGTTGGGACAGATACGCAGTATTTT. The genes are TRBV9 and TRBJ2-3; unclear D gene. Germline-derived CDR1 and CDR2 are SGDLS and YYNGEE. There are 13 residues in the CDR3. Trimming removed 3 bases at V and 3 bases at J, with 8 bases between.

The V and J genes are TRBV7-9 and TRBJ1-6; 7 bases match TRBD1. The trim removed 6 bases at V and 10 bases at J, leaving 9 bases unmatched. CDR1 is SEHNR, CDR2 FQNEAQ, per germline (reference sequence). This CDR3 contains 14 residues. The CDR3 here is CASRRQGRGSPLHF. The CDR3 DNA sequence: TGTGCCAGCAGACGACAGGGACGGGGGTCACCCCTCCACTTT.

V gene TRBV5-4 combines with J gene TRBJ1-2, with 11 bases identical to TRBD1. Germline V gene data show CDR1 as SGHNT and CDR2 as YYREEE (reference sequence). V shed 4 bases, J shed 7 bases, and the junction held 15 bases outside the gene matches. This CDR3 contains 17 residues. CDR3 nucleotide sequence: TGTGCCAGCAGCCCGGGCGTCGGACAGGGGGCGAAGGGTGGCTACACCTTC. Its protein is CASSPGVGQGAKGGYTF.

This chain uses TRBV4-2 with TRBJ1-2; D call uncertain. This CDR3 has 14 amino acids. Trimming removed 0 bases from V and 4 bases from J, with 9 bases in between. CDR1 LGHNA and CDR2 YNFKEQ come from the germline V gene. The CDR3: CASSQDAGGYGYTF. The CDR3 coding sequence is TGTGCCAGCAGCCAAGATGCGGGTGGCTATGGCTACACCTTC.